Included here is one T cell receptor beta chain sequence, with context. The data were taken from a study of blood T cell repertoires in COVID-19. Study background: The United States, Italy and Spain provided the acute and convalescent COVID-19 samples. PBMCs, B-cell-depleted T cells, or T cells were the source of the cDNA or gDNA that made up the material.

The authors' processing: Amplification with reference gene primers provided the estimates of nucleated cell counts. TCRdb's copy holds only in-frame clones and misses some; the assay was immunoSEQ multiplex PCR. V, J and clone size are taken as reported in that table, and D and trimming were inferred from the DNA itself. Among roughly 200,000 clones listed, around 83% were seen once. The CDR3 has 21 amino acids. Looked up from germline, CDR1 is ENHRY and CDR2 is SYGVKD. The ends lost 6 bases at V and 7 bases at J; junction bases unmatched: 24. The sample was peripheral blood. This TCR was recovered from a woman between 55 and 75 years old with acute or convalescent COVID-19. The chain carries TRBV10-3 and TRBJ2-1, with 13 bases aligning to TRBD2. CDR3 loop: CAISLWLTSGRASKGDNEQFF. The CDR3 bases are TGTGCCATCAGCCTCTGGCTTACTAGCGGGAGGGCCTCAAAGGGGGATAATGAGCAGTTCTTC.